This TCR beta chain is from a study of T cell changes during pregnancy in multiple sclerosis. V was trimmed by 4 bases and J by 3 bases, leaving 9 bases between them. Germline CDR1 SGHNT, CDR2 YENEEA. The CDR3 loop spans 13 amino acids. Repertoires were generated with immunoSEQ multiplex PCR, while TCRdb's copy carries only in-frame clones and drops some. The sample records some 79,000 clones, about nine tenths being singletons. The receptor comes from a female donor with multiple sclerosis, enrolled in a pregnancy study. The V call is TRBV11-3, the J call TRBJ1-1; D possibly corresponds to TRBD1 (5 bases). Material: CD4+ T cells from peripheral blood mononuclear cells, obtained in the second trimester of pregnancy. This chain's CDR3 is CASSSQGDTEAFF. The CDR3 DNA reads TGTGCCAGCAGCTCGCAGGGTGACACTGAAGCTTTCTTT.